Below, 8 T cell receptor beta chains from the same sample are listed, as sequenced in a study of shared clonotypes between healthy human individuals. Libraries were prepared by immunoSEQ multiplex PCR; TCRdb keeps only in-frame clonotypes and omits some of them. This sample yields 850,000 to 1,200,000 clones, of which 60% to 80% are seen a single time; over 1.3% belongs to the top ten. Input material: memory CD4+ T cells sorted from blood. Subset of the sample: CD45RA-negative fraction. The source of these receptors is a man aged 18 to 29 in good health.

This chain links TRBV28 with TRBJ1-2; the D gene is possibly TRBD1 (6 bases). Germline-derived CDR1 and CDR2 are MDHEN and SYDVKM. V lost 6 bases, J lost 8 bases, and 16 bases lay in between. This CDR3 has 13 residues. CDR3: CASRDSGGLGYTF. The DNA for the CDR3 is TGTGCCAGCAGAGACTCTGGGGGGCTGGGCTACACCTTC.

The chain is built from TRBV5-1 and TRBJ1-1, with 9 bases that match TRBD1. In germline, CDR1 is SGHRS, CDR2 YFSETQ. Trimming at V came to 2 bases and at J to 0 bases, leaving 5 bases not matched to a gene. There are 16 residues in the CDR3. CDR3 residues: CASSFTQGALNTEAFF. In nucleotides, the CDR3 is TGCGCCAGCAGCTTTACACAGGGGGCGTTGAACACTGAAGCTTTCTTT.

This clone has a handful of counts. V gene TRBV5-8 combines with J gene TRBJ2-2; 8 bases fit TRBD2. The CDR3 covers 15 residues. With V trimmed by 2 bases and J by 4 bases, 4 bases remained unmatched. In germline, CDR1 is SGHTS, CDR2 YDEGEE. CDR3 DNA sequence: TGTGCCAGCAGCTTCGGGACTAGTGGCACCGGGGAGCTGTTTTTT. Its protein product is CASSFGTSGTGELFF. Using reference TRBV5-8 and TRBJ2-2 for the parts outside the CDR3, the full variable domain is EAGVTQSPTHLIKTRGQQATLRCSPISGHTSVYWYQQALGLGLQFLLWYDEGEERNRGNFPPRFSGRQFPNYSSELNVNALELEDSALYLCASSFGTSGTGELFFGEGSRLTVL.

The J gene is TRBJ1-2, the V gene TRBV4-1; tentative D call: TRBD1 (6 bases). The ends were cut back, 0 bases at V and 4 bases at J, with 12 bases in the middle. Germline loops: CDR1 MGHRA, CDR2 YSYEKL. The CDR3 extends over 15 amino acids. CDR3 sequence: CASSQDPTGIYGYTF. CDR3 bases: TGCGCCAGCAGCCAAGATCCCACAGGGATCTATGGCTACACCTTC.

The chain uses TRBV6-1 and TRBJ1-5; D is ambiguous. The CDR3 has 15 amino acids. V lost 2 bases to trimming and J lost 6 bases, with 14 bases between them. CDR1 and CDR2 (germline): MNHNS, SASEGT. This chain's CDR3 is CASSETQASGQPQHF. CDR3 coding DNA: TGTGCCAGCAGTGAAACCCAAGCTTCGGGTCAGCCCCAGCATTTT.

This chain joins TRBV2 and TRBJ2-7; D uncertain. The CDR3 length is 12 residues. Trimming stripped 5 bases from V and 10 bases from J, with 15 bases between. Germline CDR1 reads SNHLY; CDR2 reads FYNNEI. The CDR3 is CASSLYESRQYF. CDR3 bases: TGTGCCAGCAGTCTTTACGAATCCCGCCAGTACTTC.

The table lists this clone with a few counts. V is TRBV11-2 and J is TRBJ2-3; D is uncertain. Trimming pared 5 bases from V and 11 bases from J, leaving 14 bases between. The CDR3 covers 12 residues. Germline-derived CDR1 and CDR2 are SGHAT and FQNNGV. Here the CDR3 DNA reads TGTGCCAGCAGCACTCCCGGCTTGGGGCAGTATTTT. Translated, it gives CASSTPGLGQYF.

CDR3 sequence: CASSPGTGTGSPLHF. For the CDR3, the DNA is TGTGCCAGCAGTCCAGGGACAGGGACGGGATCACCCCTCCACTTT. V is TRBV28 and J is TRBJ1-6, with 9 bases aligning to TRBD1. The CDR3 totals 15 residues. Germline-derived CDR1 and CDR2 are MDHEN and SYDVKM. Trimming at V came to 5 bases and at J to 10 bases, leaving 9 bases not matched to a gene.